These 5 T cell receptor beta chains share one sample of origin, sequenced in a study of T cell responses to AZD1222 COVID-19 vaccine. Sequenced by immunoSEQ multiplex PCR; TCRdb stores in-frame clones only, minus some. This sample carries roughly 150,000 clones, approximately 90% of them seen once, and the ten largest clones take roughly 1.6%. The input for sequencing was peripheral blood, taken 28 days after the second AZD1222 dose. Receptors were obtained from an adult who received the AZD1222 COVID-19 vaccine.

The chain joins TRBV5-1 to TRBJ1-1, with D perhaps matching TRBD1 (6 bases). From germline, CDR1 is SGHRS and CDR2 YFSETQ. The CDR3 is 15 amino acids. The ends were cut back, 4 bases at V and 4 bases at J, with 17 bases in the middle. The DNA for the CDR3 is TGCGCCAGCAGCAAGGAACAGGGATTAGGCACTGAAGCTTTCTTT. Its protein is CASSKEQGLGTEAFF.

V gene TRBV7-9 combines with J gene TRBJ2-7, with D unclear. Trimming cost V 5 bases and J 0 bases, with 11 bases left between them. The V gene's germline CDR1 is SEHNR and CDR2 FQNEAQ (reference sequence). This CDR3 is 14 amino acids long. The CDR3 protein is CASSPRLNSYEQYF. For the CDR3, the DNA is TGTGCCAGCAGCCCCAGACTGAACTCCTACGAGCAGTACTTC.

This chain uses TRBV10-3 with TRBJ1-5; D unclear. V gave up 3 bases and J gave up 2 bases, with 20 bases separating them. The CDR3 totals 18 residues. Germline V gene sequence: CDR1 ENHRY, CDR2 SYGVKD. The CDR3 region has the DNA TGTGCCATCAGTGATCGGGAATCGGTCGTTAGCGGCAATCAGCCCCAGCATTTT. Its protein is CAISDRESVVSGNQPQHF.

CDR3 nucleotides: TGTGCCAGCAGTTACTCGAGCGGCTCGACTGAGCAGTTCTTC. As protein: CASSYSSGSTEQFF. V and J are TRBV6-5 and TRBJ2-1; possible D gene TRBD2, 5 bases. CDR1 is MNHEY, CDR2 SVGAGI, per germline. The V and J ends lost 0 bases and 9 bases respectively, with 12 bases between them. The CDR3 runs to 14 residues.

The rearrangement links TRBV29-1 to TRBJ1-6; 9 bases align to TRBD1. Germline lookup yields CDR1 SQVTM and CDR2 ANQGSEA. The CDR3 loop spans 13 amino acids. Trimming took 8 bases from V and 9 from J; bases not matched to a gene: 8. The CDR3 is CSTRDRDFSPLHF. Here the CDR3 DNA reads TGCAGCACCCGGGACAGGGATTTTTCACCCCTCCACTTT.